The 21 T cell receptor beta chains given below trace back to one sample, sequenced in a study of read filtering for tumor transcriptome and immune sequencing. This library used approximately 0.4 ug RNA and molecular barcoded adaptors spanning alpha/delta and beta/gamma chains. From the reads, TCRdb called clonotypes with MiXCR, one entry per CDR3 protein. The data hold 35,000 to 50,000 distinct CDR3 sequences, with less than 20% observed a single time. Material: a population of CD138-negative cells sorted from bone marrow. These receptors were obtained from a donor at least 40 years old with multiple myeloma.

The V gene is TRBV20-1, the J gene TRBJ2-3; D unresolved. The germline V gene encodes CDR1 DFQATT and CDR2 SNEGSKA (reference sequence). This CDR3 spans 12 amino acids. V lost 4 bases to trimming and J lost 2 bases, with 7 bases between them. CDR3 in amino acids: CSATAYTDTQYF. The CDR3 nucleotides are TGCAGTGCTACTGCGTACACAGATACGCAGTATTTT.

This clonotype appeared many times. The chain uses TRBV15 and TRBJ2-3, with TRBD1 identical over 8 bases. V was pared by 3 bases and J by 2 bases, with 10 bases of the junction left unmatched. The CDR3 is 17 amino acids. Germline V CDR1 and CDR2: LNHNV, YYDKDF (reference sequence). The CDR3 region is CATSSPGDRGYTDTQYF. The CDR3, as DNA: TGTGCCACCAGCAGCCCAGGCGACAGGGGCTACACAGATACGCAGTATTTT.

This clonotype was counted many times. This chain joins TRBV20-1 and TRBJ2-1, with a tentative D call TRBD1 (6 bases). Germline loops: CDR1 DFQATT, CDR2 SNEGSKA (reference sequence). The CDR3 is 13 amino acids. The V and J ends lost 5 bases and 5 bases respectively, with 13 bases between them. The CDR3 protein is CSAGTDSHNEQFF. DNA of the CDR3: TGCAGTGCTGGAACGGACAGCCACAATGAGCAGTTCTTC.

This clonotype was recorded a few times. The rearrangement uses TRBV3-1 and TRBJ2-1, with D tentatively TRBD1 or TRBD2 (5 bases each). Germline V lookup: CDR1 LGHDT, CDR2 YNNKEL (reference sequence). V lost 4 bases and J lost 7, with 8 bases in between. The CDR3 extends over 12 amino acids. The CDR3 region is CASSLWGNEQFF. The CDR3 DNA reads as TGTGCCAGCAGCCTATGGGGGAATGAGCAGTTCTTC.

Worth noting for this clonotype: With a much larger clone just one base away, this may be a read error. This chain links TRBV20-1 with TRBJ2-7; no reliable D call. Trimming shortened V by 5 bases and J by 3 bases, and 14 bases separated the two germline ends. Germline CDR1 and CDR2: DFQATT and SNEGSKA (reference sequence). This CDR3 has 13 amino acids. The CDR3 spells CSAPGPFNYEQYF. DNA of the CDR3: TGCAGTGCTCCTGGACCGTTTAACTACGAGCAGTACTTC.

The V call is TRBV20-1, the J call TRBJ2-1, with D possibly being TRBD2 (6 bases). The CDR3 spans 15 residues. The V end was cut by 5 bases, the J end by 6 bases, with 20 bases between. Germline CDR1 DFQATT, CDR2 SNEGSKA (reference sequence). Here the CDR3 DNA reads TGCAGTGCTGCTCGACCGGGACTCAGCGGCAATGAGCAGTTCTTC. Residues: CSAARPGLSGNEQFF.

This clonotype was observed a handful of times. CDR3 sequence: CASTLGTSGAGELFF. CDR3 sequence (DNA): TGTGCCAGCACCCTGGGGACTAGCGGTGCCGGGGAGCTGTTTTTT. The chain recombines TRBV6-2 or TRBV6-3 with TRBJ2-2, with TRBD2 identical over 11 bases. In germline, CDR1 is MNHEY, CDR2 SVGEGT. Germline trimming cut 7 bases from V and 6 bases from J; bases unmatched to any gene: 7. The CDR3 consists of 15 residues.

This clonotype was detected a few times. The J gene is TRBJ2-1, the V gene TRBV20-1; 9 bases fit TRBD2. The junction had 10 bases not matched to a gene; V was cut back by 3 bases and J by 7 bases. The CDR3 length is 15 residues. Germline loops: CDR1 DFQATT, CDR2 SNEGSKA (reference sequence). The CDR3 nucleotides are TGCAGTGCTAGGGACGTTAGCGGGAGTTTGAATGAGCAGTTCTTC. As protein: CSARDVSGSLNEQFF.

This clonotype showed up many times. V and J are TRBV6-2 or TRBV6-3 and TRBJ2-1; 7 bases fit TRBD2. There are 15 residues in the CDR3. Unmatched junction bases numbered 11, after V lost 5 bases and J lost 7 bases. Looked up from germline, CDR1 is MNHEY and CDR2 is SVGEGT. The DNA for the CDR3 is TGTGCCAGCAGTCATGACTTTAGCGGGCCGAATGAGCAGTTCTTC. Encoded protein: CASSHDFSGPNEQFF.

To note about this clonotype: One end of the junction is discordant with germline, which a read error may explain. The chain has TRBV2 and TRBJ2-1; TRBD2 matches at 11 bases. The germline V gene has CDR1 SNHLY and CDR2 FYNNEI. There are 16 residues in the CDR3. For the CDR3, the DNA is TGTGCCAGCAGTCCGAGACTAGCGGGGCCCTACAATGGGCAGTTCTTC. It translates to CASSPRLAGPYNGQFF. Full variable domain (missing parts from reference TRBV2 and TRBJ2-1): EPEVTQTPSHQVTQMGQEVILRCVPISNHLYFYWYRQILGQKVEFLVSFYNNEISEKSEIFDDQFSVERPDGSNFTLKIRSTKLEDSAMYFCASSPRLAGPYNGQFFGPGTRLTVL.

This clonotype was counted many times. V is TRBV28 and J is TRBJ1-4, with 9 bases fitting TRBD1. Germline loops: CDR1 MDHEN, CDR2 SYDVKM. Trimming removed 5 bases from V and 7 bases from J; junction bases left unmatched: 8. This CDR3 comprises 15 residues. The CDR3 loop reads CASSPGDREIEKLFF. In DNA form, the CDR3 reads TGTGCCAGCAGTCCTGGGGACAGGGAAATTGAAAAACTGTTTTTT. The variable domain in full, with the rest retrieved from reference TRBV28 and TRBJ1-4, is DVKVTQSSRYLVKRTGEKVFLECVQDMDHENMFWYRQDPGLGLRLIYFSYDVKMKEKGDIPEGYSVSREKKERFSLILESASTNQTSMYLCASSPGDREIEKLFFGSGTQLSVL.

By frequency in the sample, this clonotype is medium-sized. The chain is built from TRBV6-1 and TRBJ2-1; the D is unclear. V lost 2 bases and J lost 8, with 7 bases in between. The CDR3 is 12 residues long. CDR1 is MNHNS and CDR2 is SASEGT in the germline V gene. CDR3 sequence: CASSELGDEQFF. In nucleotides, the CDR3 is TGTGCCAGCAGTGAACTAGGCGATGAGCAGTTCTTC.

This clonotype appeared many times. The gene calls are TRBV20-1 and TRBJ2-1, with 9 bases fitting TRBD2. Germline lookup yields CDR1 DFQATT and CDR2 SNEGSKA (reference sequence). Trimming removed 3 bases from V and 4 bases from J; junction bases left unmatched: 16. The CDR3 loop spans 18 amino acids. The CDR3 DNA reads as TGCAGTGCTAGGCGGGGTGGGATAGCGGGAGCCCCGTACAATGAGCAGTTCTTC. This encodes CSARRGGIAGAPYNEQFF.

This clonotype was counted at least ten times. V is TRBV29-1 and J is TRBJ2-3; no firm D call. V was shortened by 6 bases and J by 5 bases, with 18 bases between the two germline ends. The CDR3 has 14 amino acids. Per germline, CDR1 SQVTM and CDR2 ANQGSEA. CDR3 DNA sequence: TGCAGCGTCTGCAAGTCACTGGCCGGAGATACGCAGTATTTT. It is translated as CSVCKSLAGDTQYF.

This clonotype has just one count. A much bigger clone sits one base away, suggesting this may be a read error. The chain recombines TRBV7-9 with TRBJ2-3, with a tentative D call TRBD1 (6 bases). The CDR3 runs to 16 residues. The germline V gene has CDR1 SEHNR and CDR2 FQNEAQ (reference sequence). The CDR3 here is CASSLVLAGDTDTLYF. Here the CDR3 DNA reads TGTGCCAGCAGCTTAGTTCTAGCCGGGGACACAGATACGCTGTATTTT.

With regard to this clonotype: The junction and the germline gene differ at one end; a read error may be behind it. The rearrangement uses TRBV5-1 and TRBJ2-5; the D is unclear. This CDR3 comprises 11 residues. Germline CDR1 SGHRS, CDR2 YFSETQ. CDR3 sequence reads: CASSNQKTQYF. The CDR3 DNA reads TGCGCCAGCAGCAACCAAAAGACCCAGTACTTC.

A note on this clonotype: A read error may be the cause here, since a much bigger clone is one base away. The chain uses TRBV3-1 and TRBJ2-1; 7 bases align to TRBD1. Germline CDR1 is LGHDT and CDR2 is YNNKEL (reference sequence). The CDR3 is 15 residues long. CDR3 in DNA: TGTGCCGGCAGCCAAGATTTCAACAGGGGCTATGAGCAGTTCTTC. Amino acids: CAGSQDFNRGYEQFF.

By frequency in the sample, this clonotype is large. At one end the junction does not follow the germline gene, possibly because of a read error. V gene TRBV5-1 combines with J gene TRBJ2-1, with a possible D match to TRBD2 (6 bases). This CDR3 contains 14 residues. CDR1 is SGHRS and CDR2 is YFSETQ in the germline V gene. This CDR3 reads CASTSWGERDEQFF. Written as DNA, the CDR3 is TGTGCCAGCACCTCCTGGGGGGAAAGGGATGAGCAGTTCTTC.

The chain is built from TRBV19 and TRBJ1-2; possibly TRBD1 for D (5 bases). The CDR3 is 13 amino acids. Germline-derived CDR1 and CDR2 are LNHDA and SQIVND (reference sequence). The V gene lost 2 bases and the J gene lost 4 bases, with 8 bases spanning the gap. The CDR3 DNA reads TGTGCCAGTAGTATATCAGGGTTCTATGGCTACACCTTC. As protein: CASSISGFYGYTF.

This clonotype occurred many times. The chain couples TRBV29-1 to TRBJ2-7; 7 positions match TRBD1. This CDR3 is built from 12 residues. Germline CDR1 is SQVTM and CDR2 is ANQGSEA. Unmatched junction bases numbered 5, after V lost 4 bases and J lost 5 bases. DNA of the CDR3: TGCAGCGTTGTAGGGGGCGGCGACGAGCAGTACTTC. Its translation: CSVVGGGDEQYF.

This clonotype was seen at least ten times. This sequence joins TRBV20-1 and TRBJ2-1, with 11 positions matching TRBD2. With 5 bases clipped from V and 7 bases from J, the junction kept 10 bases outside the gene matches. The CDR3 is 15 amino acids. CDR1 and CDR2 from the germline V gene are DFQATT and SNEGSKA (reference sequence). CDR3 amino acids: CSAPIAGGPVNEQFF. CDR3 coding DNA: TGCAGTGCTCCGATAGCGGGAGGGCCGGTGAATGAGCAGTTCTTC.